The sequence of this TCR beta chain was determined in a study of blood T cell repertoires in COVID-19. Looking at the study overall: PBMCs, B-cell-depleted T cells, or T cells provided the cDNA or gDNA that made up the material.

As handled by the study authors: Estimation of nucleated cell counts was performed using reference gene primer amplification. Sequenced by immunoSEQ multiplex PCR; TCRdb stores in-frame clones only, minus some. The V and J calls and clone size are taken from that table; D and trimming were inferred from the DNA. Altogether about 190,000 clones are present, approximately 78% being singletons, with the ten largest covering approximately 2.9%. Germline V gene sequence: CDR1 MNHEY, CDR2 SVGEGT. This CDR3 region has 17 residues. With 3 bases clipped from V and 7 bases from J, the junction kept 14 bases outside the gene matches.

The sequencing sample was made of peripheral blood. V usage is TRBV6-2 or TRBV6-3 and J usage is TRBJ1-5, with 8 bases lining up with TRBD1. This receptor was taken from an elderly woman with active or convalescent COVID-19. In DNA, the CDR3 is TGTGCCAGCAGTTATCCTCCGGGACAGGCTCCTAGGCAGCCCCAGCATTTT. Encoded protein: CASSYPPGQAPRQPQHF.